The clone carrying this T cell receptor (beta chain) was picked up one time. Produced via immunoSEQ multiplex PCR; TCRdb's table is partial and in-frame only. This sample has 65,000 to 90,000 clones; over 85% occur once, and the top ten carry 1.5% to 2.5%. This CDR3 is built from 16 residues. After removal of 1 base from V and 6 bases from J, the junction contained 8 bases not matched to a gene. CDR1 and CDR2 (germline): MDHEN, SYDVKM. These data come from a study of T cell changes during pregnancy in multiple sclerosis. The source material was peripheral blood, sampled in the second trimester of pregnancy. V is TRBV28 and J is TRBJ2-2; TRBD1 matches 7 bases. The origin of this receptor is a female donor with multiple sclerosis, enrolled in a pregnancy study. This CDR3 reads CASSLSRTGRAGELFF. The CDR3 DNA sequence: TGTGCCAGCAGTTTATCTCGGACAGGTCGTGCCGGGGAGCTGTTTTTT. Full variable domain (remainder filled in from reference TRBV28 and TRBJ2-2): DVKVTQSSRYLVKRTGEKVFLECVQDMDHENMFWYRQDPGLGLRLIYFSYDVKMKEKGDIPEGYSVSREKKERFSLILESASTNQTSMYLCASSLSRTGRAGELFFGEGSRLTVL.